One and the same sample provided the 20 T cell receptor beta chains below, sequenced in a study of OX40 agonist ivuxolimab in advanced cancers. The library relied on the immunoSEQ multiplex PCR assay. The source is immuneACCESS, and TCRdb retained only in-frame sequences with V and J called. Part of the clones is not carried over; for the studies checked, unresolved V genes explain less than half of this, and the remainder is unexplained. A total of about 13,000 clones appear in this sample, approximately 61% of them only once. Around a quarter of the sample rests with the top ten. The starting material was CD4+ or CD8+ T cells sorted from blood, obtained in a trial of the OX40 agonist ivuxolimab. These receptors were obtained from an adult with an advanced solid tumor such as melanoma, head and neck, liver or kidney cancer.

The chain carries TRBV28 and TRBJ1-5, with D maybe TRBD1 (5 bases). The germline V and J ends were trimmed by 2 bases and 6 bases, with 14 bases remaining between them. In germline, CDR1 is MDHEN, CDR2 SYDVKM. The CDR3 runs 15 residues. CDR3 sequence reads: CASSLVGEVFQPQHF. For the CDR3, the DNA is TGTGCCAGCAGTTTAGTAGGGGAGGTTTTTCAGCCCCAGCATTTT. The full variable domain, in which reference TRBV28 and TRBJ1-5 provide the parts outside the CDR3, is DVKVTQSSRYLVKRTGEKVFLECVQDMDHENMFWYRQDPGLGLRLIYFSYDVKMKEKGDIPEGYSVSREKKERFSLILESASTNQTSMYLCASSLVGEVFQPQHFGDGTRLSIL.

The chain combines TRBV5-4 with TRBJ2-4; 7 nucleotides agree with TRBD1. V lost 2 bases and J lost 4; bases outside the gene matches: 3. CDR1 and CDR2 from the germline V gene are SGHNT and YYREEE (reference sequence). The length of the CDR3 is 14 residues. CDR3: CASSLGQAKNIQYF. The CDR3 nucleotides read TGTGCCAGCAGCTTAGGACAGGCAAAAAACATTCAGTACTTC.

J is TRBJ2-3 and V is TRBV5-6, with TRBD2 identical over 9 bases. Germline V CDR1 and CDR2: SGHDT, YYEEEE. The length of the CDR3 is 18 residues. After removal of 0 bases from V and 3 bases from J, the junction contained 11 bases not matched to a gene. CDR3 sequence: CASSLGETSGLWTDTQYF. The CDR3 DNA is TGTGCCAGCAGCTTGGGGGAGACTAGCGGCCTTTGGACAGATACGCAGTATTTT. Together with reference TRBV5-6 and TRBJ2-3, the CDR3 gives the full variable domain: DAGVTQSPTHLIKTRGQQVTLRCSPKSGHDTVSWYQQALGQGPQFIFQYYEEEERQRGNFPDRFSGHQFPNYSSELNVNALLLGDSALYLCASSLGETSGLWTDTQYFGPGTRLTVL.

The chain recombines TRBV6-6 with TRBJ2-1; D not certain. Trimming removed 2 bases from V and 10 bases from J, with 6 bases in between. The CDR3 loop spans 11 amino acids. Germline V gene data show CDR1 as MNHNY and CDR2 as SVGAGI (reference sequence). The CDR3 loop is CASSYRVEQFF. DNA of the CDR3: TGTGCCAGCAGTTACAGGGTAGAGCAGTTCTTC.

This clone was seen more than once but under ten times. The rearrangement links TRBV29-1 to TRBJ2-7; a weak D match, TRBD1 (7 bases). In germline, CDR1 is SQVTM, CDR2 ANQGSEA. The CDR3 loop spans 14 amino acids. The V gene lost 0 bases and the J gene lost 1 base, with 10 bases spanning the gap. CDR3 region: CSVEEEGQSYEQYF. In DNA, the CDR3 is TGCAGCGTTGAAGAGGAGGGACAGTCCTACGAGCAGTACTTC.

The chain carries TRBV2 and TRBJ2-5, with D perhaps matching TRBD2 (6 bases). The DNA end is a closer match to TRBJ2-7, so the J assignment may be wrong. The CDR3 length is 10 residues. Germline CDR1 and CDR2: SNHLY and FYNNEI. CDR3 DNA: TGTGCCAGCGGGGGGTACGAGCAGTACTTC. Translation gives CASGGYEQYF.

The CDR3, as DNA: TGCGCCAGCAGCCAAAAACAGACTAGCGGGAGTTACAATGAGCAGTTCTTC. Translating it yields CASSQKQTSGSYNEQFF. V gene TRBV4-1 combines with J gene TRBJ2-1, with 12 nucleotides matching TRBD2. The germline CDR1 and CDR2 sequences are MGHRA and YSYEKL. Germline trimming cut 2 bases from V and 4 bases from J; bases unmatched to any gene: 6. The CDR3 is made up of 17 amino acids.

Here the CDR3 reads CASSSQGPMETQYF. The CDR3 region has the DNA TGTGCCAGCAGCTCCCAGGGCCCAATGGAGACCCAGTACTTC. This rearrangement joins TRBV13 to TRBJ2-5; possibly TRBD1 for D (5 bases). Deletions cut 4 bases from V and 5 bases from J, with 14 bases between. Germline assignment: CDR1 PRHDT and CDR2 FYEKMQ (reference sequence). This CDR3 is built from 14 residues.

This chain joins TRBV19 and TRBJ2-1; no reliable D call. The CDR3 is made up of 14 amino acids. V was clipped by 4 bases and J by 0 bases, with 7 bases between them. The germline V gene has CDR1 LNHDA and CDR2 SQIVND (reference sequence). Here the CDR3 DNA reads TGTGCCAGTAGTACAGCTTCCTCCTACAATGAGCAGTTCTTC. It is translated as CASSTASSYNEQFF.

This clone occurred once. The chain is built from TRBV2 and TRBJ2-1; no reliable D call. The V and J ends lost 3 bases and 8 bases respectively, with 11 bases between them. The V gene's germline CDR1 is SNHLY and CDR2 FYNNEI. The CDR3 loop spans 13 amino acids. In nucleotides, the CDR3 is TGTGCCAGCAGTGAGTGGCCCGGCTATGAGCAGTTCTTC. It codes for CASSEWPGYEQFF.

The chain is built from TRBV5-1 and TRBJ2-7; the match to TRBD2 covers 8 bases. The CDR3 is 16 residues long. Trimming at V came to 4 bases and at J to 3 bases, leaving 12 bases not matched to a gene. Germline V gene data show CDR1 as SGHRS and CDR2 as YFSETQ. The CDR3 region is CASSPTLAGPDYEQYF. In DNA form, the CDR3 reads TGCGCCAGCAGCCCCACCCTAGCGGGTCCGGACTACGAGCAGTACTTC.

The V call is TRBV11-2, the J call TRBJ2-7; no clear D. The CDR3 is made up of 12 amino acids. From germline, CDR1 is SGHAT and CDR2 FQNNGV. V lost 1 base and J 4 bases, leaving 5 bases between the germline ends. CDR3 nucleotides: TGTGCCAGCAGCTTAGGGCTTTACGAGCAGTACTTC. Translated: CASSLGLYEQYF.

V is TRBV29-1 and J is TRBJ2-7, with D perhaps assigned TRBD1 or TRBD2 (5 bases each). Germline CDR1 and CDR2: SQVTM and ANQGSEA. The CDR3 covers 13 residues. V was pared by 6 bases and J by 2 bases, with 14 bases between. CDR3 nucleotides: TGCAGCGTGTGGGACCTAGGGACCTACGAGCAGTACTTC. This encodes CSVWDLGTYEQYF.

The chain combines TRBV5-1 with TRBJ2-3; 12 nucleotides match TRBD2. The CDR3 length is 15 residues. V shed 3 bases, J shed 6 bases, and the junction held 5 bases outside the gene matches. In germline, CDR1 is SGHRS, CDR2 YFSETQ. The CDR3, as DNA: TGCGCCAGCAGCTGGACTAGCGGGAAGTTGGATACGCAGTATTTT. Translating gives CASSWTSGKLDTQYF.

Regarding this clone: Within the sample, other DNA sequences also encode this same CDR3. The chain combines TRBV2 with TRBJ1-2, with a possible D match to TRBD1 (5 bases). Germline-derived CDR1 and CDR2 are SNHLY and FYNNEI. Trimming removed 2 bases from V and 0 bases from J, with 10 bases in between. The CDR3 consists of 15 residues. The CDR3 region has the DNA TGTGCCAGCAGTGAAAATCCGGGGCCTAACTATGGCTACACCTTC. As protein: CASSENPGPNYGYTF.

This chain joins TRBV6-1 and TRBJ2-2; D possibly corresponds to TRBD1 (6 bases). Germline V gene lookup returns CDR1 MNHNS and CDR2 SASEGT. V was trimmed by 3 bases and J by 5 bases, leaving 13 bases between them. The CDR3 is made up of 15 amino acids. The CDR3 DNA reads TGTGCCAGCAGTGAGAGCAGGGGATCTACCGGGGAGCTGTTTTTT. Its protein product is CASSESRGSTGELFF.

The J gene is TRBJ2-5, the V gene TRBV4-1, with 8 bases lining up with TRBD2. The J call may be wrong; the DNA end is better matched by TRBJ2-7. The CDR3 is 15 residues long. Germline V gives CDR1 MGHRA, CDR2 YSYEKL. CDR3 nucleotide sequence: TGCGCCAGCAGCCAAGATCCGGGGGGGTCCTACGAGCAGTACTTC. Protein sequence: CASSQDPGGSYEQYF.

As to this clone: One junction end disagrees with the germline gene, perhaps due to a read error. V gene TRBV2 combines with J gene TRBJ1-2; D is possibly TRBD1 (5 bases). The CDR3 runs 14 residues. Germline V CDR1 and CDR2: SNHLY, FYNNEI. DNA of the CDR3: TGTGCCAGCAGTGAAAGTCAGGGACGCTATGGCTACGCCTTC. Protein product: CASSESQGRYGYAF.

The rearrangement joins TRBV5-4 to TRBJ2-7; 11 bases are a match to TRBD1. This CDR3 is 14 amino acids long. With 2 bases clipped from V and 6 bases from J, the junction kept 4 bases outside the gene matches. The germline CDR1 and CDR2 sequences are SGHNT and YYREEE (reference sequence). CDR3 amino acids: CASSFGTGGVEQYF. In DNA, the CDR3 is TGTGCCAGCAGCTTCGGGACAGGGGGTGTCGAGCAGTACTTC.

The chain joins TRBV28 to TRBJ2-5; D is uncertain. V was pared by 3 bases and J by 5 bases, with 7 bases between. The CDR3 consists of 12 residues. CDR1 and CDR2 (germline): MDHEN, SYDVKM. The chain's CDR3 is CASSFSSETQYF. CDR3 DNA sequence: TGTGCCAGCAGTTTTAGCTCGGAGACCCAGTACTTC.